The sequence of this TCR beta chain was determined in a study of shared clonotypes between healthy human individuals. Study in general: Aged 18 to 49, the donors were two women and a few men. The study's findings and limits: Clonotype sharing among donors was expected to depend on sequencing depth.

In the study's own analysis: As immunoSEQ supplied junction-only sequences (without quality scores), filtering differed. Only in-frame clones appear in the TCRdb table, and some are missing; sequencing was by immunoSEQ multiplex PCR. V and J calls and clone size follow that table, whereas D and trimming were derived from the DNA. The data hold over a million clones, with roughly 96% observed a single time. With regard to this clone: The target antigen is unknown.

Each donor was a Caucasian adult residing in Nashville, Tennessee. Material: naive CD4+ T cells sorted from blood. Regarding subset: CD45RA+ positively selected. This TCR derives from a man between 25 and 39 years old in good health.

The CDR3 nucleotides read TGTGCCTTATGGACTAGCGGGAAAGAGACCCAGTACTTC. Protein product: CALWTSGKETQYF. V gene TRBV30 combines with J gene TRBJ2-5; 12 bases fit TRBD2. This CDR3 spans 13 amino acids. Per the germline V gene, CDR1 is GTSNPN and CDR2 is SVGIG (reference sequence). Losses at the gene ends were 7 bases for V and 3 bases for J; bases not matched to a gene: 3. The variable domain in full, completed from reference TRBV30 and TRBJ2-5, reads SQTIHQWPATLVQPVGSPLSLECTVEGTSNPNLYWYRQAAGRGLQLLFYSVGIGQISSEVPQNLSASRPQDRQFILSSKKLLLSDSGFYLCALWTSGKETQYFGPGTRLLVL.